This T cell receptor beta chain was sequenced during a study of blood T cell repertoires in COVID-19 (dated by TCRdb to 2020 to 2021). Concerning the study at large: Collaborator samples came from the United States, Italy and Spain and covered acute and convalescent phases of COVID-19. The prospective study material was composed of cDNA or gDNA derived from T cells, B-cell-depleted T cells, or PBMCs. Deeply sampled blood TCRbeta repertoires from subjects exposed to, actively infected with, or recovered from COVID-19 were included in the dataset. The repertoires were made available in a free public database intended to serve as a resource for research on the immune response to SARS-CoV-2. Samples came from the ongoing ImmuneRACE study (first 160 participants) plus 1,254 subjects from 6 global collaborators. A de-identified subject ID, COVID-19 status, age in years and sex were almost always included in the sample metadata. Where available, HLA class I and class II types were taken from metadata supplied by the sample provider and were not determined by assay-based typing.

The immunoSEQ Assay, a bias-controlled multiplex PCR, was used to amplify TCRbeta CDR3 regions from genomic DNA. Per the original workflow: The number of nucleated cells in each sample was estimated from the amplification of reference gene primers within the assay. To quantify the absolute abundance of each unique TCRbeta CDR3 rearrangement, sequence reads were collapsed and filtered. For each sample, productive Simpson clonality was calculated as the square root of Simpson's diversity index over productive rearrangements. As stored in TCRdb, this immuneACCESS dataset retains in-frame rearrangements with V and J assigned. A fraction of the clones does not appear; measured against another copy, unresolved V genes explain less than half of the discrepancy, and the remainder lacks a known reason. Clone size and the V and J calls come from that table; the DNA yielded D and trimming. In this sample the table shows approximately 84,000 clones, 70% to 80% of which occur a single time. The ten largest clones capture 5% to 6% of the sample.

Trimming accounts for 8 bases at V and 8 bases at J, while the number of junction bases matched to no gene is 14. Reading the germline V gene gives CDR1 SNHLY and CDR2 FYNNEI. Taken from cysteine to phenylalanine, the CDR3 has 16 residues. Just CDR3 DNA is preserved here, 48 bases in frame from base 1. Each collaborating institution followed its own protocols to collect whole blood in K2EDTA tubes. For TCRbeta analysis, collaborators shipped samples as frozen whole blood, isolated PBMCs, or DNA extracted from either of those sample types. As regards this clone: What antigen it recognizes has not been identified. The sample holds no much larger clone one base away, and base qualities are not on file.

Findings and caveats that apply to the study as a whole: The amount of clinical and demographic metadata varied by source and participant and was provided uncurated.

This receptor was taken from a man aged 50 to 60 with active or convalescent COVID-19. The rearranged chain carries TRBV2 and TRBJ2-1; 11 of the junction bases match TRBD1. Sequencing input: peripheral blood. The base sequence is TGTGCCAGCGCAAGACCCGGGACAGGGGGGGTGGATGAGCAGTTCTTC. This is translated as CASARPGTGGVDEQFF.